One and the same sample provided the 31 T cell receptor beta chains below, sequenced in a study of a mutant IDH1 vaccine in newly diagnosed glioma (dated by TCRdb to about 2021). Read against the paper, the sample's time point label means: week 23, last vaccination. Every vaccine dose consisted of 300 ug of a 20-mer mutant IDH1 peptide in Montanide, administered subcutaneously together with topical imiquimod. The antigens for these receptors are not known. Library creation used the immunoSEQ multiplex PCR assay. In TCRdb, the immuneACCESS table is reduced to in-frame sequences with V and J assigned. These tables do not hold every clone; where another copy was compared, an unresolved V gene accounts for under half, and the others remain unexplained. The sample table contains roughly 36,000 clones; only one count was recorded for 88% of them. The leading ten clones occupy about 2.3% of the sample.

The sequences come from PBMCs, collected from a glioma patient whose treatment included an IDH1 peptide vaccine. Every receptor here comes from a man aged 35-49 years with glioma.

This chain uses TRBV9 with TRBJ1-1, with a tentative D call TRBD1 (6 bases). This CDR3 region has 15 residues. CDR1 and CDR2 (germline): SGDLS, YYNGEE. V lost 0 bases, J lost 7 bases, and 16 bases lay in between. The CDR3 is CASSVGRGGSGEAFF. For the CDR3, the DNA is TGTGCCAGCAGCGTAGGAAGGGGGGGCTCAGGTGAAGCTTTCTTT.

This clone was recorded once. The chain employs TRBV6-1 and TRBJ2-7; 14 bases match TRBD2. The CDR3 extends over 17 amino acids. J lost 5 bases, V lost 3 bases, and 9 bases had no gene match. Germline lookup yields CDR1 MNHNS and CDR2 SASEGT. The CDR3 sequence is CASSEPGLAGEGDEQYF. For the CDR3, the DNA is TGTGCCAGCAGTGAGCCGGGACTAGCGGGAGAGGGCGACGAGCAGTACTTC.

CDR3 amino acids: CASSNGAGLALKAFF. The CDR3 nucleotides read TGTGCCAGCAGCAACGGTGCAGGGCTCGCGTTAAAAGCTTTCTTT. The chain has TRBV28 and TRBJ1-1; D perhaps matches TRBD1 (5 bases). The CDR3 totals 15 residues. Germline CDR1 and CDR2: MDHEN and SYDVKM. With 6 bases removed from V and 9 bases from J, the gap between germline ends came to 23 bases.

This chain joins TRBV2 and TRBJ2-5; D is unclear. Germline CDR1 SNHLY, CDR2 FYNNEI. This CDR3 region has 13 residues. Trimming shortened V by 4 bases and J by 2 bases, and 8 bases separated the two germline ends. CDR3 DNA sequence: TGTGCCAGCAGTGGAAACAGACAAGAGACCCAGTACTTC. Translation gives CASSGNRQETQYF.

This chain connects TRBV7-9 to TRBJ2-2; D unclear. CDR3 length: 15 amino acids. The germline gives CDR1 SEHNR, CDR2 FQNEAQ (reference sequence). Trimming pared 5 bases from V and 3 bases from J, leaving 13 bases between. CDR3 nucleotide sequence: TGTGCCAGCAGCCAACTGCCGCAGGACACCGGGGAGCTGTTTTTT. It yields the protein CASSQLPQDTGELFF.

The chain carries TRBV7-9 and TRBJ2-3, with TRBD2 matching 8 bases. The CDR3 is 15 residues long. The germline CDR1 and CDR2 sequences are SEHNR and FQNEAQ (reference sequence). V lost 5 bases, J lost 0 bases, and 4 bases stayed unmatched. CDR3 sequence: CASSLTSGSTDTQYF. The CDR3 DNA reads TGTGCCAGCAGCCTTACTAGCGGAAGCACAGATACGCAGTATTTT.

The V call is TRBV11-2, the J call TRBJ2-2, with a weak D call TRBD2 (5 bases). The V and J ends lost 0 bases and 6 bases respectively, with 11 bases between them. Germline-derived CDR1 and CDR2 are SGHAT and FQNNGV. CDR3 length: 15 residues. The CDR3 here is CASSLDGVRSGELFF. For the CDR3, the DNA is TGTGCCAGCAGCTTAGACGGGGTTCGGTCCGGGGAGCTGTTTTTT.

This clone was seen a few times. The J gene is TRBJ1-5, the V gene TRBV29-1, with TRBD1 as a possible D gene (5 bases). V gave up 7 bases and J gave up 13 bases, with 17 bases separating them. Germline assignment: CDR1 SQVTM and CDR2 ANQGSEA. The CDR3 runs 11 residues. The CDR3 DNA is TGCAGCGCCAAGACAGAAGGCCTTCAGCATTTT. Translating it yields CSAKTEGLQHF.

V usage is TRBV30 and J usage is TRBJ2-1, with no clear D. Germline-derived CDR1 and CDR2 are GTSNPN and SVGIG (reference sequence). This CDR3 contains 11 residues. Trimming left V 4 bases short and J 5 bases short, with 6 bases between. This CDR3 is CAWTQNNEQFF. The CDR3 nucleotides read TGTGCCTGGACCCAAAACAATGAGCAGTTCTTC.

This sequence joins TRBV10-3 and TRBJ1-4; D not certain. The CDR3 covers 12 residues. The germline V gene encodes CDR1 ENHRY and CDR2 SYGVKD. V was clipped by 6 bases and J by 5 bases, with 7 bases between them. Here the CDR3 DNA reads TGTGCCATCAGAGACATAAATGAAAAACTGTTTTTT. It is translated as CAIRDINEKLFF.

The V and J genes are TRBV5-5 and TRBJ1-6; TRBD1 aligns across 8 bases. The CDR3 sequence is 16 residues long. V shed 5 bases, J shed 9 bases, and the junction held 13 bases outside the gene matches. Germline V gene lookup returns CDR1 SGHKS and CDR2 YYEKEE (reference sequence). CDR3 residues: CASSSGGDGRSSPLHF. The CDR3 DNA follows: TGTGCCAGCAGTTCAGGGGGCGATGGACGAAGTTCACCCCTCCACTTT.

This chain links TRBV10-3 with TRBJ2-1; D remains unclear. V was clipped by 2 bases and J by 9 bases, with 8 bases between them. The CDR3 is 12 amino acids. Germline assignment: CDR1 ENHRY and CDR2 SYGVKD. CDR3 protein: CAISEPGSEQFF. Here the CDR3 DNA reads TGTGCCATCAGTGAGCCCGGAAGTGAGCAGTTCTTC.

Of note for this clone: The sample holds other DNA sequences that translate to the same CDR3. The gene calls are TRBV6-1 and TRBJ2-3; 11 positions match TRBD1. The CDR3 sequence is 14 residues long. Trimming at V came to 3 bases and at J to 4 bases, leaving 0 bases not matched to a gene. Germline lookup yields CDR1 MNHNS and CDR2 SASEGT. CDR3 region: CASSEGQGADTQYF. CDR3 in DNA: TGTGCCAGCAGTGAGGGACAGGGGGCAGATACGCAGTATTTT.

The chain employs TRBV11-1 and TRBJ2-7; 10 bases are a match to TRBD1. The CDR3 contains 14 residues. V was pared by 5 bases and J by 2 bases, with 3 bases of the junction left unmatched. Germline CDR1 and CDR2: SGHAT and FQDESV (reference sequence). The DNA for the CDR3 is TGTGCCAGCAGCCCCGGGACAGGGGCCTACGAGCAGTACTTC. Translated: CASSPGTGAYEQYF.

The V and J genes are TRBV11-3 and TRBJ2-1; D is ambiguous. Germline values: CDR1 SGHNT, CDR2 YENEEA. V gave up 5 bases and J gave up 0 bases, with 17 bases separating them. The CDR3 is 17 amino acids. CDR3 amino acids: CASSPEPPHSSYNEQFF. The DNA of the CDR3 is TGTGCCAGCAGCCCCGAACCCCCCCATAGCTCCTACAATGAGCAGTTCTTC. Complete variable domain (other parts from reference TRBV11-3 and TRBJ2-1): EAGVVQSPRYKIIEKKQPVAFWCNPISGHNTLYWYLQNLGQGPELLIRYENEEAVDDSQLPKDRFSAERLKGVDSTLKIQPAELGDSAVYLCASSPEPPHSSYNEQFFGPGTRLTVL.

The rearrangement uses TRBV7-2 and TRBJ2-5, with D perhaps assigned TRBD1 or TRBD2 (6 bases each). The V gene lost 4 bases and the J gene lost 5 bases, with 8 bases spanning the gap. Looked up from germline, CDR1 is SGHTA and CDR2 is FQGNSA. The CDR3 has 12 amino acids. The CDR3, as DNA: TGTGCCAGCAGCTGGGGGGCGGAGACCCAGTACTTC. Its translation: CASSWGAETQYF.

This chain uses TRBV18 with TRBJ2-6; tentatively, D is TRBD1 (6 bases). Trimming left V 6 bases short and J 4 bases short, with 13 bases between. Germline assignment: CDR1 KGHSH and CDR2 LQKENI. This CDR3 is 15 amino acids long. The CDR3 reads CASSSTGPGANVLTF. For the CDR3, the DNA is TGTGCCAGCTCTTCTACAGGGCCCGGGGCCAACGTCCTGACTTTC.

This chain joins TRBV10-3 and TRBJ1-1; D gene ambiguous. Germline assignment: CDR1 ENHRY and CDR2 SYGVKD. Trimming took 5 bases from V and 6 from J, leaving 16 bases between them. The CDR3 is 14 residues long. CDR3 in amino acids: CAISRTSEESEAFF. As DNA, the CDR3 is TGTGCCATCAGTAGGACCTCCGAGGAATCTGAAGCTTTCTTT.

CDR3 region: CASSQGGQQSQETQYF. The DNA of the CDR3 is TGTGCCAGCAGCCAAGGGGGCCAGCAGAGCCAAGAGACCCAGTACTTC. The genes are TRBV4-2 and TRBJ2-5, with D possibly TRBD1 on 5 matching bases. Germline lookup yields CDR1 LGHNA and CDR2 YNFKEQ. The CDR3 has 16 residues. Trimming took off 1 base at V and 1 base at J, with 13 bases between the two ends.

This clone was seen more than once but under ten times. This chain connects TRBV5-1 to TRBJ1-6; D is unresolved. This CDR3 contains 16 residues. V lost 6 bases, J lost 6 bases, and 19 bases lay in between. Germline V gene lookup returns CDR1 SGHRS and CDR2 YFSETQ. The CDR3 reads CASTFGRSRTNSPLHF. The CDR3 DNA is TGCGCCAGCACCTTCGGCCGCTCCCGAACTAATTCACCCCTCCACTTT. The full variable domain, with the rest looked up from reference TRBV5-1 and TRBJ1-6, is KAGVTQTPRYLIKTRGQQVTLSCSPISGHRSVSWYQQTPGQGLQFLFEYFSETQRNKGNFPGRFSGRQFSNSRSEMNVSTLELGDSALYLCASTFGRSRTNSPLHFGNGTRLTVT.

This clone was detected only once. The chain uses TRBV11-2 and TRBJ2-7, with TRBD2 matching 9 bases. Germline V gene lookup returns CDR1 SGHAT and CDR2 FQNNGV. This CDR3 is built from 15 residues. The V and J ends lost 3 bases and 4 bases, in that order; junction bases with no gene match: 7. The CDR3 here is CASSFLAGMKYEQYF. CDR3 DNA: TGTGCCAGCAGCTTTCTAGCGGGAATGAAGTACGAGCAGTACTTC. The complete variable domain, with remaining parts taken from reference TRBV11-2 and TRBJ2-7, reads EAGVAQSPRYKIIEKRQSVAFWCNPISGHATLYWYQQILGQGPKLLIQFQNNGVVDDSQLPKDRFSAERLKGVDSTLKIQPAKLEDSAVYLCASSFLAGMKYEQYFGPGTRLTVT.

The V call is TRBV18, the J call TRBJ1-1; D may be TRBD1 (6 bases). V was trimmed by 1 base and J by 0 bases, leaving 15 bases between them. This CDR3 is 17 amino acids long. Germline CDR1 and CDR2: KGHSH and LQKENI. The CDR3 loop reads CASSPRRQGQVNTEAFF. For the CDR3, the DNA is TGTGCCAGCTCACCACGTAGGCAGGGGCAGGTGAACACTGAAGCTTTCTTT.

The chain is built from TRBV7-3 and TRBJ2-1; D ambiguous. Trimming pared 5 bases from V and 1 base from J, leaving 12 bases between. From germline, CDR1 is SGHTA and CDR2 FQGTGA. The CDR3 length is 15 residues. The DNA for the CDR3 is TGTGCCAGCAGCCCCGAAGGGCGGTCCTACAATGAGCAGTTCTTC. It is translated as CASSPEGRSYNEQFF.

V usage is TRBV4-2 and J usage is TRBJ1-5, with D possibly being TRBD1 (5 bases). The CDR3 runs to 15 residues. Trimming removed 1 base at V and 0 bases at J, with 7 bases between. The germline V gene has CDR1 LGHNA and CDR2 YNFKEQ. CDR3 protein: CASSQGDGSNQPQHF. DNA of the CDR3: TGTGCCAGCAGCCAAGGGGACGGTAGCAATCAGCCCCAGCATTTT.

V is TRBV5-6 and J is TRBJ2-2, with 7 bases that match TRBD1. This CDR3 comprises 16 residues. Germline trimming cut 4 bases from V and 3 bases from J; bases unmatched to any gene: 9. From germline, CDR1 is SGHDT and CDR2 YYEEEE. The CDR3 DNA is TGTGCCAGCAGCCAAGGAGACAGGGTCGACACCGGGGAGCTGTTTTTT. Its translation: CASSQGDRVDTGELFF. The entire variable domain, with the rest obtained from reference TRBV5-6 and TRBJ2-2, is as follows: DAGVTQSPTHLIKTRGQQVTLRCSPKSGHDTVSWYQQALGQGPQFIFQYYEEEERQRGNFPDRFSGHQFPNYSSELNVNALLLGDSALYLCASSQGDRVDTGELFFGEGSRLTVL.

Here the CDR3 reads CASSPPTGPSSGNTIYF. The CDR3 nucleotides read TGTGCCAGCTCACCACCGACCGGGCCTAGCTCTGGAAACACCATATATTTT. The rearrangement uses TRBV18 and TRBJ1-3; D remains ambiguous. Trimming cost V 0 bases and J 0 bases, with 12 bases left between them. This CDR3 contains 17 residues. Per germline, CDR1 KGHSH and CDR2 LQKENI.

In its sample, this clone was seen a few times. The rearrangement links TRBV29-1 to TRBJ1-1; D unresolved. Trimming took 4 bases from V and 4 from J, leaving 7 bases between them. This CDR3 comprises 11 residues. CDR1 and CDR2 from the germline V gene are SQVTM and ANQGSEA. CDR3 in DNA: TGCAGCGTTGTACCTGGCACTGAAGCTTTCTTT. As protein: CSVVPGTEAFF.

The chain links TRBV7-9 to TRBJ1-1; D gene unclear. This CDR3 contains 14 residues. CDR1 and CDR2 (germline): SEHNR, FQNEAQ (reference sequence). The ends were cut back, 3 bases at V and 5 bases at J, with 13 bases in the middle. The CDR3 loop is CASSFSTGLTEAFF. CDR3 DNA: TGTGCCAGCAGCTTCTCGACGGGATTAACTGAAGCTTTCTTT.

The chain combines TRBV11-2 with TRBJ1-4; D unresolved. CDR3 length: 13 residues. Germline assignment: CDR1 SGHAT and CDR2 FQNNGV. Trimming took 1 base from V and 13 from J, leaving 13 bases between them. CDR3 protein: CASSLVPHRLLFF. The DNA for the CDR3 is TGTGCCAGCAGCTTAGTTCCTCATAGACTACTGTTTTTT.

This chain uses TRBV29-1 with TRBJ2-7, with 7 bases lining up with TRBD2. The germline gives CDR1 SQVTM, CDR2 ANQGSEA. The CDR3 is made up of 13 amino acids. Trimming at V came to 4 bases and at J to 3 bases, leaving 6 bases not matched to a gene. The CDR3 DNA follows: TGCAGCGTTGGGGAGGGAGTCCGCTACGAGCAGTACTTC. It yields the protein CSVGEGVRYEQYF.

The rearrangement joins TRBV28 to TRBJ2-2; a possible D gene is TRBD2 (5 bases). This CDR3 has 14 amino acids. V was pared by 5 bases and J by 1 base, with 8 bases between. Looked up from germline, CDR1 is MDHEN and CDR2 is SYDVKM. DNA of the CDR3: TGTGCCAGCAGTCGGGAATGGAACACCGGGGAGCTGTTTTTT. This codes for CASSREWNTGELFF.